The clone carrying this T cell receptor beta chain was counted many times. This sample is part of a study of neurological immune-mediated disorders. Sorted libraries were made with 850,000 to 1,000,000 CD4+ or CD8+ T cells. This CDR3 spans 15 amino acids. J gave up 6 bases and V 0 bases, and 5 bases lay outside the gene matches. One entry per CDR3 protein results from TCRdb running MiXCR on the 5' RACE reads. The table lists roughly 19,000 distinct CDR3 sequences, about 7.5% of them singletons, with about 15% in the top ten. Input material: CD8+ T cells from blood. This sequence joins TRBV12-3 or TRBV12-4 and TRBJ2-1, with 7 bases aligning to TRBD2. This receptor was taken from a woman under 40 with HTLV-1-associated myelopathy (HAM/TSP). CDR3 sequence reads: CASSLAGGGLNEQFF. The CDR3 DNA reads as TGTGCCAGCAGTTTAGCGGGGGGGGGTCTCAATGAGCAGTTCTTC.